The rows below give T cell receptor beta chains drawn from one sample of a study of cytomegalovirus exposure and HLA in healthy donors. Sequenced by immunoSEQ multiplex PCR; TCRdb stores in-frame clones only, minus some. The data show some 160,000 clones, over 80% seen once. Sequenced material: PBMCs. Receptors originate from a woman between 18 and 29 years old in good health and CMV-seronegative. CDR3s include the opening cysteine and the closing phenylalanine or tryptophan. Each record gives: CDR3 DNA, CDR3 protein, D gene, J gene, V gene, clone size. D genes are given only for firm matches. Size is stated for part of the rows, as once, few or many counts, or as a class when the clone is expanded.

TGTGCCAGCAGTGAAGGGACAGGGAGAGAGACCCAGTACTTC CASSEGTGRETQYF TRBD1 TRBJ2-5 TRBV2 NA
TGCGCCAGCAGGACAGTCCCCTCCTACAATGAGCAGTTCTTC CASRTVPSYNEQFF NA TRBJ2-1 TRBV5-1 NA
TGCGCCAGCAGCGTGGGACAGTTCCAAGAGACCCAGTACTTC CASSVGQFQETQYF TRBD1 TRBJ2-5 TRBV5-1 NA
TGTGCCAGCAGCGTAGACCGGGACAGGGGAACCTATGGCTACACCTTC CASSVDRDRGTYGYTF TRBD1 TRBJ1-2 TRBV9 NA
TGTGCCAGCAGTGAAGCAGGCGGAGTGAGGGGGCTCACAGATACGCAGTATTTT CASSEAGGVRGLTDTQYF TRBD1 TRBJ2-3 TRBV2 NA
TGTGCCAGCACTACAGGGGGCTGGAACACTGAAGCTTTCTTT CASTTGGWNTEAFF TRBD1 TRBJ1-1 TRBV6-1 NA
TGTGCCAGCTCACCAAAAGGGGGGGTGAACACTGAAGCTTTCTTT CASSPKGGVNTEAFF NA TRBJ1-1 TRBV18 NA
TGTGCCAGTAGTCTCCCTGGCCTAGACCTCCACTTT CASSLPGLDLHF NA TRBJ1-6 TRBV19 NA
TGTGCCACCAGCATCTTGGGACAGCCCAATGAGCAGTTCTTC CATSILGQPNEQFF TRBD1 TRBJ2-1 TRBV15 NA
TGTGCCAGCAGTGAAGCGCGCCTAAGTCCCTACGAGCAGTACTTC CASSEARLSPYEQYF NA TRBJ2-7 TRBV2 NA
TGTGCCAGCAGTTACTCGGGCAACTTGATAGGTTTCTTT CASSYSGNLIGFF NA TRBJ1-1 TRBV6-6 NA
TGTGCCAGCTGGATCAGGTCCTCGAGCTCCTACAATGAGCAGTTCTTC CASWIRSSSSYNEQFF NA TRBJ2-1 TRBV18 NA
TGCGCCAGCAGAACAGGGCGGAACACTGAAGCTTTCTTT CASRTGRNTEAFF NA TRBJ1-1 TRBV10-1 few
TGTGCCAGCGGGTACAGACGGAACACTGAAGCTTTCTTT CASGYRRNTEAFF NA TRBJ1-1 TRBV6-5 NA